The 25 T cell receptor beta chains below all came from one sample that was sequenced in a study of blood T cell repertoires in COVID-19 (dated by TCRdb to about 2020). The method behind the library was the immunoSEQ multiplex PCR assay. Imported from immuneACCESS, the table was reduced by TCRdb to in-frame sequences with V and J called. These copies leave out some clones; in studies compared against another copy, an unresolved V gene accounts for under half, and the cause of the remainder is not known. In this sample the table shows over 200,000 clones, 80% to 90% of which occur a single time. The ten largest make up about 1.3% of the sample. Sequenced material: PBMCs or T cells enriched from blood (not recorded which). These receptors were obtained from a man under 40 who had recovered from COVID-19.

The CDR3 bases are TGTGCCAGCAGCTACGAATGGACAGCCGGTCCCTATAATTCACCCCTCCACTTT. Encoded protein: CASSYEWTAGPYNSPLHF. The gene calls are TRBV28 and TRBJ1-6, with D possibly being TRBD1 (6 bases). Germline CDR1 MDHEN, CDR2 SYDVKM. The CDR3 extends over 18 amino acids. Trimming stripped 6 bases from V and 2 bases from J, with 20 bases between.

This clone has only one observation. This chain connects TRBV5-1 to TRBJ1-3, with D possibly being TRBD1 (6 bases). The CDR3 is made up of 14 amino acids. V was pared by 3 bases and J by 8 bases, with 15 bases between. In germline, CDR1 is SGHRS, CDR2 YFSETQ. The CDR3 bases are TGCGCCAGCAGCTCTACAGGGCCGGGTGACACCATATATTTT. Its protein product is CASSSTGPGDTIYF.

This clone was observed a single time. The rearrangement uses TRBV11-2 and TRBJ2-1, with TRBD2 matching over 9 bases. The CDR3 totals 18 residues. With 5 bases clipped from V and 1 base from J, the junction kept 12 bases outside the gene matches. Germline lookup yields CDR1 SGHAT and CDR2 FQNNGV. In DNA, the CDR3 is TGTGCCAGCAGCCAAAATCCCGGACTAGCGCGATCCTACAATGAGCAGTTCTTC. Protein sequence: CASSQNPGLARSYNEQFF. The variable domain in full, with the rest retrieved from reference TRBV11-2 and TRBJ2-1, is EAGVAQSPRYKIIEKRQSVAFWCNPISGHATLYWYQQILGQGPKLLIQFQNNGVVDDSQLPKDRFSAERLKGVDSTLKIQPAKLEDSAVYLCASSQNPGLARSYNEQFFGPGTRLTVL.

This CDR3 reads CASTAGTVYGYTF. Written as DNA, the CDR3 is TGTGCCAGCACCGCGGGGACAGTCTATGGCTACACCTTC. The genes are TRBV19 and TRBJ1-2, with 7 bases aligning to TRBD1. Losses at the gene ends were 9 bases for V and 4 bases for J; bases not matched to a gene: 8. The CDR3 is 13 amino acids. CDR1 and CDR2 (germline): LNHDA, SQIVND (reference sequence).

This chain joins TRBV5-1 and TRBJ1-1; 7 bases are a match to TRBD1. Germline V gene data show CDR1 as SGHRS and CDR2 as YFSETQ. The J segment lost 6 bases and the V segment lost 5 bases, leaving 10 bases of the junction unmatched. CDR3 length: 14 amino acids. The CDR3 loop reads CASRRIDREAEAFF. In DNA, the CDR3 is TGCGCCAGCAGGCGGATAGACAGGGAGGCTGAAGCTTTCTTT.

The V gene is TRBV5-1, the J gene TRBJ1-2, with D perhaps matching TRBD1 (5 bases). Trimming took off 4 bases at V and 7 bases at J, with 14 bases between the two ends. CDR1 and CDR2 (germline): SGHRS, YFSETQ. This CDR3 spans 13 amino acids. The CDR3 bases are TGCGCCAGCAGCCTGGGGCCGGAGCGTGGCTACACCTTC. This sequence encodes CASSLGPERGYTF.

This chain links TRBV24-1 with TRBJ2-2; 7 nucleotides agree with TRBD1. CDR1 and CDR2 (germline): KGHDR, SFDVKD. V lost 3 bases and J lost 0; bases outside the gene matches: 3. The CDR3 runs to 16 residues. CDR3 in amino acids: CATSDMGQPNTGELFF. For the CDR3, the DNA is TGTGCCACCAGTGATATGGGACAGCCGAACACCGGGGAGCTGTTTTTT.

The chain joins TRBV7-2 to TRBJ2-7; 11 bases are shared with TRBD2. CDR1 is SGHTA, CDR2 FQGNSA, per germline. The CDR3 loop spans 18 amino acids. V lost 0 bases, J lost 2 bases, and 9 bases stayed unmatched. The CDR3 DNA is TGTGCCAGCAGCTTAGCGGGCACTAGCGGGGGCCCCGCCTACGAGCAGTACTTC. This translates into CASSLAGTSGGPAYEQYF.

This clone turned up a few times. This chain joins TRBV6-1 and TRBJ2-2; 11 positions agree with TRBD2. This CDR3 is 15 amino acids long. Per germline, CDR1 MNHNS and CDR2 SASEGT. The V gene end was trimmed by 2 bases and the J gene end by 7 bases; junction bases not matched to a gene: 3. Here the CDR3 reads CASSETTSGNGELFF. CDR3 sequence (DNA): TGTGCCAGCAGTGAAACGACTAGCGGGAACGGGGAGCTGTTTTTT.

This chain links TRBV16 with TRBJ2-7, with D perhaps matching TRBD1 (6 bases). CDR1 is KGHSY, CDR2 FQNENV, per germline. Trimming took 4 bases from V and 3 from J, leaving 13 bases between them. CDR3 size: 14 residues. CDR3 DNA: TGTGCCAGCAGCCTCGGACAGACCAACTACGAGCAGTACTTC. Protein sequence: CASSLGQTNYEQYF.

The chain has TRBV18 and TRBJ1-5, with unresolved D. The germline V gene has CDR1 KGHSH and CDR2 LQKENI. The length of the CDR3 is 15 residues. Trimming took 2 bases from V and 1 from J, leaving 9 bases between them. The DNA for the CDR3 is TGTGCCAGCTCACCATTGGGCAGGAGCAATCAGCCCCAGCATTTT. This codes for CASSPLGRSNQPQHF.

This clone has a handful of counts. V gene TRBV11-2 combines with J gene TRBJ1-4; D is perhaps TRBD1 (6 bases). The CDR3 runs 15 residues. Per the germline V gene, CDR1 is SGHAT and CDR2 is FQNNGV. Trimming pared 2 bases from V and 6 bases from J, leaving 13 bases between. CDR3 region: CASSLSSRQDEKLFF. In DNA, the CDR3 is TGTGCCAGCAGCTTATCTTCCCGACAGGATGAAAAACTGTTTTTT.

The rearrangement links TRBV9 to TRBJ1-1; D not resolved. V gave up 0 bases and J gave up 8 bases, with 14 bases separating them. Germline assignment: CDR1 SGDLS and CDR2 YYNGEE. This CDR3 contains 14 residues. CDR3 sequence (DNA): TGTGCCAGCAGCGTAGAGGCCGGCAGAGGAGAAGCTTTCTTT. Protein product: CASSVEAGRGEAFF.

V is TRBV24-1 and J is TRBJ2-1, with TRBD2 matching over 13 bases. The CDR3 has 16 amino acids. Trimming took 4 bases from V and 3 from J; bases not matched to a gene: 2. Germline lookup yields CDR1 KGHDR and CDR2 SFDVKD. CDR3 DNA sequence: TGTGCCACCAGTGAACGGACTAGCGGGAGCTACAATGAGCAGTTCTTC. Its translation is CATSERTSGSYNEQFF.

This rearrangement joins TRBV9 to TRBJ2-5; 8 nucleotides agree with TRBD2. The CDR3 is made up of 17 amino acids. The V segment lost 0 bases and the J segment 1 base; nucleotides outside the gene matches: 8. The germline CDR1 and CDR2 sequences are SGDLS and YYNGEE. The CDR3 protein is CASSVDEGGRFQETQYF. CDR3 coding DNA: TGTGCCAGCAGCGTAGATGAAGGCGGGAGGTTCCAAGAGACCCAGTACTTC.

This clone was counted a single time. The chain carries TRBV5-1 and TRBJ2-7; tentatively, D is TRBD1 (5 bases). This CDR3 has 13 residues. Germline assignment: CDR1 SGHRS and CDR2 YFSETQ. Trimming stripped 3 bases from V and 3 bases from J, with 10 bases between. CDR3 in DNA: TGCGCCAGCAGCTCCAGGGAAGGCTACGAGCAGTACTTC. As protein: CASSSREGYEQYF.

The V call is TRBV7-9, the J call TRBJ2-7; TRBD1 is a possible D gene (5 bases). The V gene lost 7 bases and the J gene lost 3 bases, with 19 bases spanning the gap. The germline CDR1 and CDR2 sequences are SEHNR and FQNEAQ (reference sequence). The CDR3 length is 15 residues. CDR3 sequence (DNA): TGTGCCAGCACCTCGCTGACAGCCGATCGCTACGAGCAGTACTTC. The encoded protein is CASTSLTADRYEQYF.

The V and J genes are TRBV14 and TRBJ1-6; 10 bases are a match to TRBD1. V gave up 3 bases and J gave up 10 bases; unmatched junction bases: 9. The germline V gene encodes CDR1 SGHDN and CDR2 FVKESK. This CDR3 is 16 amino acids long. The CDR3 protein is CASSHGTGAYGSPLHF. The CDR3 bases are TGTGCCAGCAGCCACGGGACAGGGGCCTATGGGTCACCCCTCCACTTT.

The CDR3: CASSKTRQISSYNEQFF. For the CDR3, the DNA is TGTGCCAGCAGTAAGACAAGGCAGATTAGCTCCTACAATGAGCAGTTCTTC. The chain is built from TRBV6-2 or TRBV6-3 and TRBJ2-1; the D is unclear. Germline assignment: CDR1 MNHEY and CDR2 SVGEGT. V was clipped by 5 bases and J by 0 bases, with 17 bases between them. This CDR3 contains 17 residues.

This chain joins TRBV10-1 and TRBJ2-2; 9 positions match TRBD1. The V gene's germline CDR1 is WNHNN and CDR2 SYGVQD (reference sequence). The CDR3 is made up of 15 amino acids. The V and J ends lost 6 bases and 6 bases, in that order; junction bases with no gene match: 8. The CDR3 DNA follows: TGCGCCAGCAGCCCGGGACAGGGAGACTCCGGGGAGCTGTTTTTT. Protein sequence: CASSPGQGDSGELFF.

The rearrangement uses TRBV7-9 and TRBJ1-4, with 7 bases lining up with TRBD1. Germline assignment: CDR1 SEHNR and CDR2 FQNEAQ (reference sequence). The V segment lost 7 bases and the J segment 2 bases; nucleotides outside the gene matches: 4. The CDR3 contains 14 residues. In DNA, the CDR3 is TGTGCCAGCAAAGGAGGGGGCACTAATGAAAAACTGTTTTTT. As protein: CASKGGGTNEKLFF.

This CDR3 reads CASTLRGSETQYF. CDR3 nucleotide sequence: TGTGCCAGCACCCTACGGGGGTCAGAGACCCAGTACTTC. The J gene is TRBJ2-5, the V gene TRBV6-5; tentatively, D is TRBD2 (6 bases). The CDR3 covers 13 residues. With 7 bases removed from V and 4 bases from J, the gap between germline ends came to 13 bases. Germline V lookup: CDR1 MNHEY, CDR2 SVGAGI.

The rearrangement joins TRBV15 to TRBJ2-3; 7 bases align to TRBD2. The trim removed 3 bases at V and 1 base at J, leaving 4 bases unmatched. This CDR3 spans 15 amino acids. CDR1 is LNHNV, CDR2 YYDKDF, per germline (reference sequence). The CDR3 loop is CATSSGLGGTDTQYF. The CDR3 DNA reads TGTGCCACCAGCAGTGGACTAGGGGGCACAGATACGCAGTATTTT. Full variable domain (remainder filled in from reference TRBV15 and TRBJ2-3): DAMVIQNPRYQVTQFGKPVTLSCSQTLNHNVMYWYQQKSSQAPKLLFHYYDKDFNNEADTPDNFQSRRPNTSFCFLDIRSPGLGDTAMYLCATSSGLGGTDTQYFGPGTRLTVL.

The chain couples TRBV3-1 (or the pseudogene TRBV3-2) to TRBJ2-5, with D possibly TRBD1 on 6 matching bases. The V and J ends lost 4 bases and 6 bases respectively, with 12 bases between them. The CDR3 totals 13 residues. Germline CDR1 is LGHDT and CDR2 is YNNKEL (reference sequence). The CDR3 DNA follows: TGTGCCAGCAGCCCATACAGGGTTCAGACCCAGTACTTC. Amino acid sequence: CASSPYRVQTQYF.

The chain combines TRBV2 with TRBJ2-2; D is unclear. V lost 1 base and J lost 8, with 8 bases in between. The CDR3 consists of 13 residues. Germline CDR1 is SNHLY and CDR2 is FYNNEI. The CDR3 spells CASSEVPRGELFF. Here the CDR3 DNA reads TGTGCCAGCAGTGAAGTACCCCGGGGGGAGCTGTTTTTT.